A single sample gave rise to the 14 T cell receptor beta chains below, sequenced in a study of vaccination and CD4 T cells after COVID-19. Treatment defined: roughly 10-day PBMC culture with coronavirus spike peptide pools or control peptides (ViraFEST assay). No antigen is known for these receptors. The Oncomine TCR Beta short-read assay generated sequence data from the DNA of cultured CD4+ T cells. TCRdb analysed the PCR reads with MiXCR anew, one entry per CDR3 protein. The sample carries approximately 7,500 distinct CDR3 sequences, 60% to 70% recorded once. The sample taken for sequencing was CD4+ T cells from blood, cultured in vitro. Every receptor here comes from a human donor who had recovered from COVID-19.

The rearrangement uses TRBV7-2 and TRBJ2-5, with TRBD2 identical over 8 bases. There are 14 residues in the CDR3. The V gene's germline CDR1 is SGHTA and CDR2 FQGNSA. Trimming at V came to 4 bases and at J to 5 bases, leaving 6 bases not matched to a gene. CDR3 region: CASSSLAGYETQYF. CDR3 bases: TGTGCCAGCAGCTCCTTAGCGGGATACGAGACCCAGTACTTC. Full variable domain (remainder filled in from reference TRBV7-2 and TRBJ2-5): GAGVSQSPSNKVTEKGKDVELRCDPISGHTALYWYRQSLGQGLEFLIYFQGNSAPDKSGLPSDRFSAERTGGSVSTLTIQRTQQEDSAVYLCASSSLAGYETQYFGPGTRLLVL.

As DNA, the CDR3 is TGTGCCAGCAGCTTTAATCCGACAGGGGAGGCAAAACTGTTTTTT. Amino acids: CASSFNPTGEAKLFF. The J gene is TRBJ1-4, the V gene TRBV7-9, with 8 bases matching TRBD1. This CDR3 region has 15 residues. Germline values: CDR1 SEHNR, CDR2 FQNEAQ (reference sequence). The ends lost 3 bases at V and 10 bases at J; junction bases unmatched: 10.

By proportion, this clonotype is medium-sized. CDR3 in amino acids: CSANPGANSPLHF. The DNA for the CDR3 is TGCAGTGCTAACCCTGGAGCAAATTCACCCCTCCACTTT. This chain connects TRBV20-1 to TRBJ1-6; D remains ambiguous. V dropped 4 bases and J dropped 7 bases, with 11 bases sitting between them. The CDR3 has 13 residues. CDR1 and CDR2 from the germline V gene are DFQATT and SNEGSKA (reference sequence).

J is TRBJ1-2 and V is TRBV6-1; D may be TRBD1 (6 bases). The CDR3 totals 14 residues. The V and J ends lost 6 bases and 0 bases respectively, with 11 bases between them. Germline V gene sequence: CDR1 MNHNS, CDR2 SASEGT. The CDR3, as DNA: TGTGCCAGCAGCGGACAGCCCTCTAACTATGGCTACACCTTC. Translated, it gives CASSGQPSNYGYTF.

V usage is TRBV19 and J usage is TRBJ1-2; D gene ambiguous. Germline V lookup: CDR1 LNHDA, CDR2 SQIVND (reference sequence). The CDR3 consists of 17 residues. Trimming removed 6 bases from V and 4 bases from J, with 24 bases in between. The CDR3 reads CASSITFSGGLGYGYTF. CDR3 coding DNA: TGTGCCAGTAGCATCACCTTCAGCGGCGGTCTTGGCTATGGCTACACCTTC.

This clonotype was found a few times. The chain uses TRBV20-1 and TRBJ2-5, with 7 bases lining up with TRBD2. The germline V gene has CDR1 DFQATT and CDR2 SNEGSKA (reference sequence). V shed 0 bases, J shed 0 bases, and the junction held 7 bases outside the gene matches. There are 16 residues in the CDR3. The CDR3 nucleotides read TGCAGTGCTAGAGAACCTAGCGGTAAATACCAAGAGACCCAGTACTTC. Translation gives CSAREPSGKYQETQYF.

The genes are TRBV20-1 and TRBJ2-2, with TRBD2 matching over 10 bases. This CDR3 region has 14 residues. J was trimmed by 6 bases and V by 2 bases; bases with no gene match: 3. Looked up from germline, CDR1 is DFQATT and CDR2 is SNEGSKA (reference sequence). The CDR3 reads CSARNSGGAGELFF. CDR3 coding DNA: TGCAGTGCTAGAAACAGCGGGGGGGCCGGGGAGCTGTTTTTT.

CDR3 amino acids: CASSYSILLDRSSGANVLTF. CDR3 DNA sequence: TGTGCCAGCAGTTACTCGATTTTACTGGACAGAAGCTCTGGGGCCAACGTCCTGACTTTC. This sequence joins TRBV6-5 and TRBJ2-6; the D gene is possibly TRBD1 (6 bases). Germline values: CDR1 MNHEY, CDR2 SVGAGI. Trimming cost V 0 bases and J 0 bases, with 18 bases left between them. This CDR3 region has 20 residues.

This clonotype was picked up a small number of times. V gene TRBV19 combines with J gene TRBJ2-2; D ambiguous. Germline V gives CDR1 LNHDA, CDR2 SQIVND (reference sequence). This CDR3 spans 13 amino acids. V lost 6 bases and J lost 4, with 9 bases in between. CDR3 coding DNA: TGTGCCAGTAGCTCTATGGGCACCGGGGAGCTGTTTTTT. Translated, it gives CASSSMGTGELFF.

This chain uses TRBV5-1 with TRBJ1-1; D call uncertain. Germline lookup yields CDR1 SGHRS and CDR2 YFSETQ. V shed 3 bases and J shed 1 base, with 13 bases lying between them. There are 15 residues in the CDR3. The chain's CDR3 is CASSSGTPGNTEAFF. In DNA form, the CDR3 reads TGCGCCAGCAGCTCGGGAACCCCGGGGAACACTGAAGCTTTCTTT.

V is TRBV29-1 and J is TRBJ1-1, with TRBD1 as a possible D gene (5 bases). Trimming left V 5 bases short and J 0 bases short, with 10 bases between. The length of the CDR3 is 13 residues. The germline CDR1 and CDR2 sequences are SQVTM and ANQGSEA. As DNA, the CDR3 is TGCAGCGTTCTGGGGGGACTGAACACTGAAGCTTTCTTT. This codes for CSVLGGLNTEAFF.

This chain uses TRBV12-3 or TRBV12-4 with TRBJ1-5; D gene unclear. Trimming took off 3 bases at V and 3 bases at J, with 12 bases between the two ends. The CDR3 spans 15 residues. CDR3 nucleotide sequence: TGTGCCAGCAGTTTTGGCAGCCTAAACAATCAGCCCCAGCATTTT. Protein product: CASSFGSLNNQPQHF.

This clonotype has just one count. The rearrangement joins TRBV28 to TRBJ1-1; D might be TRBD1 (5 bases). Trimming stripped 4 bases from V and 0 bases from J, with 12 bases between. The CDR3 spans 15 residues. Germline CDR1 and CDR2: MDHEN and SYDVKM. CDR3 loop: CASSSPTAMNTEAFF. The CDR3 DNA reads TGTGCCAGCAGTTCCCCGACAGCTATGAACACTGAAGCTTTCTTT.

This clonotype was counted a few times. The CDR3 DNA sequence: TGTGCCAGCAGTTACTCGTATAGCTCCTACAATGAGCAGTTCTTC. It translates to CASSYSYSSYNEQFF. The V gene is TRBV6-5, the J gene TRBJ2-1; D is undetermined. From germline, CDR1 is MNHEY and CDR2 SVGAGI. With 0 bases removed from V and 0 bases from J, the gap between germline ends came to 6 bases. The CDR3 spans 15 residues.